One and the same sample provided the 32 T cell receptor beta chains below, sequenced in a study of shared clonotypes between healthy human individuals. TCRdb keeps only in-frame clones here, not all; method: immunoSEQ multiplex PCR. The table has 450,000 to 550,000 clones, approximately 85% seen once. Sequencing was carried out using PBMCs. These receptors originate from a woman aged 40 to 55 in good health. Some clones in this sample may be carry-over from other donors' samples.

The rearrangement links TRBV6-6 to TRBJ2-7, with D hard to call. CDR1 is MNHNY and CDR2 is SVGAGI in the germline V gene (reference sequence). V was trimmed by 5 bases and J by 3 bases, leaving 14 bases between them. The CDR3 length is 14 residues. CDR3 sequence reads: CASSPTGSSYEQYF. CDR3 bases: TGTGCCAGCAGTCCCACGGGTAGCAGCTACGAGCAGTACTTC.

This chain links TRBV4-3 with TRBJ2-1; D assignment may be TRBD1 or TRBD2 (5 bases each). The germline V and J ends were trimmed by 4 bases and 9 bases, with 16 bases remaining between them. From germline, CDR1 is LGHNA and CDR2 YSLEER. This CDR3 region has 14 residues. CDR3 sequence reads: CASSPGPQVGEQFF. The CDR3 DNA follows: TGCGCCAGCAGCCCGGGACCCCAGGTGGGTGAGCAGTTCTTC.

This chain connects TRBV1 to TRBJ2-1; the D segment call TRBD2 is taken from the table without a DNA check. TRBV1 is marked as a pseudogene. The CDR3 totals 19 residues. CDR3 bases: TGCACCAGCAGCCAAGAAGTGGCTAGCGGACCTACAACCTACAATGAGCAGTTCTTC. The encoded protein is CTSSQEVASGPTTYNEQFF.

This sequence joins TRBV28 and TRBJ2-7, with 7 nucleotides matching TRBD1. V lost 8 bases and J lost 6; bases outside the gene matches: 10. Germline V gene data show CDR1 as MDHEN and CDR2 as SYDVKM. CDR3 length equals 13 residues. The CDR3 here is CASSGTALSEQYF. The DNA of the CDR3 is TGTGCCAGCTCAGGGACAGCCCTTAGCGAGCAGTACTTC.

Note on this clone: The junction departs from germline at one end; a sequencing error may be responsible. The chain is built from TRBV27 and TRBJ1-2; D gene uncertain. This CDR3 comprises 11 residues. Germline lookup yields CDR1 MNHEY and CDR2 SMNVEV (reference sequence). The CDR3 nucleotides read TGTGCCAGCACCCAGGTCATAATTTTTCTGTTC. As protein: CASTQVIIFLF.

The gene calls are TRBV2 and TRBJ2-2, with D perhaps TRBD2 (6 bases). Trimming removed 6 bases from V and 2 bases from J, with 13 bases in between. The CDR3 spans 15 residues. The germline V gene has CDR1 SNHLY and CDR2 FYNNEI. Here the CDR3 DNA reads TGTGCCAGCAGGGCGACTAGTTCCAACACCGGGGAGCTGTTTTTT. This gives the protein CASRATSSNTGELFF.

The rearrangement uses TRBV7-2 and TRBJ2-1; TRBD2 aligns across 9 bases. Germline V gene sequence: CDR1 SGHTA, CDR2 FQGNSA. The CDR3 length is 15 residues. With 1 base clipped from V and 6 bases from J, the junction kept 4 bases outside the gene matches. CDR3 in DNA: TGTGCCAGCAGCTTAGATAGCGGGAGTGTCAATGAGCAGTTCTTC. As protein: CASSLDSGSVNEQFF.

The chain uses TRBV5-5 and TRBJ1-2, with D tentatively TRBD1 (6 bases). Germline lookup yields CDR1 SGHKS and CDR2 YYEKEE (reference sequence). V was shortened by 5 bases and J by 1 base, with 15 bases between the two germline ends. CDR3 length: 15 residues. The CDR3 DNA reads as TGTGCCAGCAGGCCGGACAGTGGGGGTAACTATGGCTACACCTTC. Protein sequence: CASRPDSGGNYGYTF.

The rearrangement uses TRBV6-6 and TRBJ1-5; D is perhaps TRBD1 (5 bases). The V gene lost 11 bases and the J gene lost 5 bases, with 16 bases spanning the gap. The CDR3 loop spans 13 amino acids. CDR1 and CDR2 from the germline V gene are MNHNY and SVGAGI (reference sequence). In DNA, the CDR3 is TGTGCCGGATCCCTAGGGGCTTATCAGCCCCAGCATTTT. The encoded protein is CAGSLGAYQPQHF.

This clone was recorded once. CDR3 bases: TGTGCCAGCAGTTACCGGGACAGGGCTGTTGCCTCTGGGGCCAACGTCCTGACTTTC. Translation: CASSYRDRAVASGANVLTF. V usage is TRBV28 and J usage is TRBJ2-6; 9 bases line up with TRBD1. Looked up from germline, CDR1 is MDHEN and CDR2 is SYDVKM. The CDR3 is made up of 19 amino acids. Trimming took 4 bases from V and 0 from J; bases not matched to a gene: 10.

J is TRBJ1-5 and V is TRBV6-1; perhaps TRBD1 as D (6 bases). Deletions cut 2 bases from V and 7 bases from J, with 12 bases between. Germline CDR1 and CDR2: MNHNS and SASEGT. There are 14 residues in the CDR3. In DNA form, the CDR3 reads TGTGCCAGCAGTGAACAGGGGAGCGGACAGCCCCAGCATTTT. It translates to CASSEQGSGQPQHF.

The J gene is TRBJ2-1, the V gene TRBV14; D gene unclear. With 5 bases removed from V and 7 bases from J, the gap between germline ends came to 12 bases. Germline CDR1 reads SGHDN; CDR2 reads FVKESK. The CDR3 covers 13 residues. The CDR3, as DNA: TGTGCCAGCAGCTTCTCACAAGGAAATGAGCAGTTCTTC. Translated: CASSFSQGNEQFF.

The gene calls are TRBV5-1 and TRBJ2-2; no clear D. The germline V and J ends were trimmed by 4 bases and 2 bases, with 6 bases remaining between them. Germline V CDR1 and CDR2: SGHRS, YFSETQ. The CDR3 contains 13 residues. The CDR3 loop reads CASSPINTGELFF. The DNA of the CDR3 is TGCGCCAGCAGCCCCATCAACACCGGGGAGCTGTTTTTT.

The J gene is TRBJ2-1, the V gene TRBV7-6; the match to TRBD1 covers 12 bases. Germline V gene data show CDR1 as SGHVS and CDR2 as FNYEAQ. V gave up 6 bases and J gave up 8 bases; unmatched junction bases: 8. This CDR3 spans 15 amino acids. CDR3 protein: CASSPPGQGADEQFF. CDR3 in DNA: TGTGCCAGCAGTCCTCCGGGACAGGGGGCGGATGAGCAGTTCTTC.

This chain uses TRBV5-4 with TRBJ2-1; a possible D gene is TRBD1 (5 bases). Trimming left V 4 bases short and J 0 bases short, with 11 bases between. The CDR3 has 15 amino acids. In germline, CDR1 is SGHNT, CDR2 YYREEE (reference sequence). CDR3 coding DNA: TGTGCCAGCAGCACTCGACAGAACTCCTACAATGAGCAGTTCTTC. Translating gives CASSTRQNSYNEQFF.

The J gene is TRBJ2-1, the V gene TRBV5-4, with 14 bases matching TRBD2. The J segment lost 9 bases and the V segment lost 1 base, leaving 9 bases of the junction unmatched. Germline V gene sequence: CDR1 SGHNT, CDR2 YYREEE (reference sequence). This CDR3 is 17 amino acids long. The CDR3 region has the DNA TGTGCCAGCAGCTTGCGACTAGCGGGAGGGTCAGGGATTGAGCAGTTCTTC. Its protein product is CASSLRLAGGSGIEQFF.

The rearrangement uses TRBV6-5 and TRBJ2-2, with no clear D. Germline V lookup: CDR1 MNHEY, CDR2 SVGAGI. The CDR3 has 12 residues. V gave up 6 bases and J gave up 5 bases, with 7 bases separating them. The CDR3 sequence is CASRKLTGELFF. The CDR3 DNA reads TGTGCCAGCAGGAAGCTGACCGGGGAGCTGTTTTTT.

The genes are TRBV5-1 and TRBJ2-2; possibly TRBD2 for D (6 bases). From germline, CDR1 is SGHRS and CDR2 YFSETQ. V was shortened by 0 bases and J by 4 bases, with 13 bases between the two germline ends. This CDR3 comprises 16 residues. CDR3 coding DNA: TGCGCCAGCAGCTTGGGTTCGGGAGCCCTCACCGGGGAGCTGTTTTTT. Protein sequence: CASSLGSGALTGELFF.

This chain uses TRBV7-2 with TRBJ2-7; D is possibly TRBD1 (5 bases). Trimming left V 1 base short and J 6 bases short, with 16 bases between. The CDR3 has 15 amino acids. The germline V gene encodes CDR1 SGHTA and CDR2 FQGNSA. DNA for the CDR3: TGTGCCAGCAGCTTAGTCTCAGGGAACTTAGGCGAGCAGTACTTC. This encodes CASSLVSGNLGEQYF.

The chain recombines TRBV28 with TRBJ2-5; TRBD2 aligns across 7 bases. Trimming at V came to 4 bases and at J to 5 bases, leaving 13 bases not matched to a gene. The V gene's germline CDR1 is MDHEN and CDR2 SYDVKM. This CDR3 spans 16 amino acids. The CDR3 region is CASSSLARGVEETQYF. In nucleotides, the CDR3 is TGTGCCAGCAGTTCCCTTGCACGGGGGGTAGAGGAGACCCAGTACTTC.

The chain couples TRBV30 to TRBJ2-3; unclear D gene. Germline V lookup: CDR1 GTSNPN, CDR2 SVGIG (reference sequence). The CDR3 loop spans 13 amino acids. V lost 3 bases and J 2 bases, leaving 9 bases between the germline ends. CDR3 DNA sequence: TGTGCCTGGAGGGGAAGAAACACAGATACGCAGTATTTT. Protein sequence: CAWRGRNTDTQYF. The full variable domain, in which reference TRBV30 and TRBJ2-3 provide the parts outside the CDR3, is SQTIHQWPATLVQPVGSPLSLECTVEGTSNPNLYWYRQAAGRGLQLLFYSVGIGQISSEVPQNLSASRPQDRQFILSSKKLLLSDSGFYLCAWRGRNTDTQYFGPGTRLTVL.

In its sample, this clone was seen once. The CDR3 DNA reads as TGTGCCAGCAGCTTAGCCGGGGGGCTAGGTGCGCAGTATTTT. This codes for CASSLAGGLGAQYF. The chain joins TRBV11-3 to TRBJ2-3, with TRBD2 as a possible D gene (7 bases). CDR3 length equals 14 residues. Germline CDR1 and CDR2: SGHNT and YENEEA. Trimming cost V 1 base and J 10 bases, with 15 bases left between them.

The rearrangement uses TRBV19 and TRBJ1-5, with 9 bases that match TRBD1. This CDR3 has 13 residues. Germline values: CDR1 LNHDA, CDR2 SQIVND (reference sequence). After removal of 11 bases from V and 5 bases from J, the junction contained 7 bases not matched to a gene. The CDR3 protein is CAGGTGWDQPQHF. The CDR3, as DNA: TGTGCCGGGGGGACAGGGTGGGATCAGCCCCAGCATTTT.

The chain carries TRBV7-6 and TRBJ2-7; perhaps TRBD1 as D (6 bases). This CDR3 is built from 14 residues. Trimming stripped 1 base from V and 7 bases from J, with 14 bases between. Germline CDR1 is SGHVS and CDR2 is FNYEAQ. The CDR3 DNA sequence: TGTGCCAGCAGCTTAGGGGAGAGGACAGTTGAGCAGTACTTC. Encoded protein: CASSLGERTVEQYF.

The chain combines TRBV27 with TRBJ2-2; 8 nucleotides align to TRBD1. Germline V gene sequence: CDR1 MNHEY, CDR2 SMNVEV (reference sequence). Trimming removed 8 bases from V and 4 bases from J; junction bases left unmatched: 9. There are 15 residues in the CDR3. The CDR3 spells CASSHRDRTTGELFF. CDR3 bases: TGTGCCAGCTCCCACCGGGACAGGACCACCGGGGAGCTGTTTTTT.

The chain uses TRBV11-1 and TRBJ2-1; 11 nucleotides line up with TRBD2. Unmatched junction bases numbered 5, after V lost 5 bases and J lost 2 bases. This CDR3 region has 16 residues. The germline gives CDR1 SGHAT, CDR2 FQDESV (reference sequence). The CDR3 loop is CASSIGTSGAYNEQFF. The CDR3 bases are TGTGCCAGCAGCATCGGGACTAGCGGAGCCTACAATGAGCAGTTCTTC.

V is TRBV29-1 and J is TRBJ2-7; TRBD1 matches at 9 bases. V trimming: 7 bases; J trimming: 5 bases; junction bases outside the gene matches: 3. Germline values: CDR1 SQVTM, CDR2 ANQGSEA. This CDR3 has 11 residues. The CDR3 is CSGGQGDEQYF. Written as DNA, the CDR3 is TGCAGCGGGGGACAGGGTGACGAGCAGTACTTC.

The V gene is TRBV19, the J gene TRBJ2-1; 8 positions agree with TRBD1. With V trimmed by 5 bases and J by 9 bases, 18 bases remained unmatched. Germline V gives CDR1 LNHDA, CDR2 SQIVND (reference sequence). The CDR3 extends over 17 amino acids. CDR3 in DNA: TGTGCCAGTAGTTTAAGCCAGACAGGGGATAAATTTCCTGAGCAGTTCTTC. Amino acids: CASSLSQTGDKFPEQFF.

The chain employs TRBV7-9 and TRBJ2-5, with TRBD1 matching 9 bases. With 5 bases clipped from V and 5 bases from J, the junction kept 9 bases outside the gene matches. Germline-derived CDR1 and CDR2 are SEHNR and FQNEAQ (reference sequence). This CDR3 is 15 amino acids long. CDR3 sequence: CASSLGQGVRETQYF. The DNA of the CDR3 is TGTGCCAGCAGCCTGGGACAGGGCGTCCGGGAGACCCAGTACTTC.

The genes are TRBV5-4 and TRBJ2-1; D might be TRBD2 (5 bases). This CDR3 is built from 16 residues. CDR1 SGHNT and CDR2 YYREEE come from the germline V gene (reference sequence). Trimming removed 1 base from V and 6 bases from J, with 17 bases in between. The CDR3 loop reads CASSLFGLARSNEQFF. The CDR3 DNA reads TGTGCCAGCAGCTTGTTCGGGCTAGCTCGGAGCAATGAGCAGTTCTTC.

This rearrangement joins TRBV5-1 to TRBJ2-1; 9 bases align to TRBD2. The trim removed 4 bases at V and 7 bases at J, leaving 9 bases unmatched. Germline V gives CDR1 SGHRS, CDR2 YFSETQ. This CDR3 spans 15 amino acids. This CDR3 is CASSGSGSAWNEQFF. The CDR3, as DNA: TGCGCCAGCAGCGGTAGCGGGAGTGCTTGGAATGAGCAGTTCTTC.

This sequence joins TRBV30 and TRBJ2-1; TRBD2 aligns across 12 bases. Germline trimming cut 0 bases from V and 9 bases from J; bases unmatched to any gene: 6. This CDR3 is built from 15 residues. Germline V CDR1 and CDR2: GTSNPN, SVGIG (reference sequence). CDR3 DNA: TGTGCCTGGAGTGTACGCACTAGCGGGAGGAGTGAGCAGTTCTTC. Protein: CAWSVRTSGRSEQFF.